These 27 T cell receptor beta chains came from one sample sequenced in a study of beta chain features in type 1 diabetes. Expressed TCRB transcripts were sequenced because the entire RNA isolate underwent reverse transcription. Method: immunoSEQ multiplex PCR; TCRdb's copy keeps in-frame clones and lacks some. The sample holds about 470,000 clones, over 25% seen once. The sequencing input was naive CD4+ T cells from blood. Every receptor here comes from a man aged 18 to 30 in good health.

This clone was picked up a small number of times. The CDR3 here is CASSGGFTDTQYF. The CDR3 DNA is TGTGCCAGCAGTGGGGGGTTCACAGATACGCAGTATTTT. The J gene is TRBJ2-3, the V gene TRBV25-1, with D perhaps given as TRBD1 or TRBD2 (5 bases each). From germline, CDR1 is MGHDK and CDR2 SYGVNS. Trimming pared 4 bases from V and 2 bases from J, leaving 7 bases between. The CDR3 runs to 13 residues.

The sample holds a few counts of this clone. The V and J genes are TRBV5-6 and TRBJ2-5; TRBD2 is a possible D gene (5 bases). This CDR3 contains 13 residues. Between the trimmed V and J ends, which lost 0 bases and 5 bases, there was a span of 8 bases. Germline CDR1 reads SGHDT; CDR2 reads YYEEEE. The CDR3 nucleotides are TGTGCCAGCAGCTTGGGCAGGAGGGAGACCCAGTACTTC. Residues: CASSLGRRETQYF.

This clone has only a few counts. The chain joins TRBV19 to TRBJ2-5; 9 nucleotides agree with TRBD1. CDR1 and CDR2 from the germline V gene are LNHDA and SQIVND (reference sequence). The length of the CDR3 is 15 residues. The ends lost 3 bases at V and 5 bases at J; junction bases unmatched: 7. The CDR3 loop reads CASSIVTGGLETQYF. As DNA, the CDR3 is TGTGCCAGTAGTATCGTTACAGGGGGCTTGGAGACCCAGTACTTC.

The sample holds a few counts of this clone. This chain uses TRBV4-2 with TRBJ2-7; TRBD2 aligns across 7 bases. V trimming: 5 bases; J trimming: 3 bases; junction bases outside the gene matches: 16. The germline CDR1 and CDR2 sequences are LGHNA and YNFKEQ. The CDR3 spans 17 residues. CDR3 loop: CASSDTDIRGSYYEQYF. The CDR3 DNA follows: TGTGCCAGCAGCGACACCGATATTCGCGGGAGTTACTACGAGCAGTACTTC.

This clone appeared a few times. The chain joins TRBV11-2 to TRBJ2-3, with D perhaps TRBD1 or TRBD2 (5 bases each). The CDR3 is 14 residues long. CDR1 and CDR2 from the germline V gene are SGHAT and FQNNGV. Trimming stripped 1 base from V and 6 bases from J, with 11 bases between. The CDR3 sequence: CASSLGGSPDTQYF. DNA for the CDR3: TGTGCCAGCAGCTTAGGGGGGAGTCCTGATACGCAGTATTTT.

J is TRBJ1-2 and V is TRBV7-9, with D possibly being TRBD1 (5 bases). Trimming stripped 3 bases from V and 8 bases from J, with 13 bases between. Germline V CDR1 and CDR2: SEHNR, FQNEAQ (reference sequence). The CDR3 runs 13 residues. CDR3 protein: CASSLRSGPGYTF. The CDR3 nucleotides are TGTGCCAGCAGCTTGCGCTCAGGGCCGGGCTACACCTTC. The entire variable domain, with the rest obtained from reference TRBV7-9 and TRBJ1-2, is as follows: DTGVSQNPRHKITKRGQNVTFRCDPISEHNRLYWYRQTLGQGPEFLTYFQNEAQLEKSRLLSDRFSAERPKGSFSTLEIQRTEQGDSAMYLCASSLRSGPGYTFGSGTRLTVV.

The chain combines TRBV30 with TRBJ2-1; 11 bases agree with TRBD2. The CDR3 length is 17 residues. Unmatched junction bases numbered 9, after V lost 3 bases and J lost 2 bases. Per germline, CDR1 GTSNPN and CDR2 SVGIG (reference sequence). The CDR3 reads CAWSATIAGGPYNEQFF. The CDR3 DNA sequence: TGTGCCTGGAGCGCAACTATAGCGGGAGGGCCCTACAATGAGCAGTTCTTC.

The chain has TRBV10-3 and TRBJ2-7, with TRBD1 matching 11 bases. Germline V gene data show CDR1 as ENHRY and CDR2 as SYGVKD. The CDR3 consists of 13 residues. The trim removed 6 bases at V and 4 bases at J, leaving 2 bases unmatched. CDR3 sequence reads: CAISRDRGYEQYF. As DNA, the CDR3 is TGTGCCATCAGCCGGGACAGGGGGTACGAGCAGTACTTC.

This chain connects TRBV29-1 to TRBJ2-1; 7 nucleotides line up with TRBD2. Germline CDR1 is SQVTM and CDR2 is ANQGSEA. The trim removed 0 bases at V and 1 base at J, leaving 12 bases unmatched. The CDR3 runs 18 residues. CDR3 sequence: CSVEDVLAGTLSYNEQFF. The CDR3 DNA reads as TGCAGCGTTGAAGATGTATTAGCGGGTACACTTTCCTACAATGAGCAGTTCTTC.

The chain links TRBV5-4 to TRBJ2-1; D gene uncertain. The germline V gene has CDR1 SGHNT and CDR2 YYREEE (reference sequence). The CDR3 runs to 11 residues. V dropped 1 base and J dropped 8 bases, with 4 bases sitting between them. The CDR3 sequence: CASSLSDEQFF. The CDR3 nucleotides read TGTGCCAGCAGCTTGTCGGATGAGCAGTTCTTC.

Only a few counts were recorded for this clone. The chain combines TRBV13 with TRBJ2-6, with unresolved D. Germline V gene sequence: CDR1 PRHDT, CDR2 FYEKMQ (reference sequence). Trimming took 6 bases from V and 2 from J, leaving 5 bases between them. The CDR3 length is 13 residues. The CDR3 DNA sequence: TGTGCCAGCAGTCAAGCTGGGGCCAACGTCCTGACTTTC. Its protein is CASSQAGANVLTF.

V usage is TRBV30 and J usage is TRBJ2-1, with TRBD2 identical over 14 bases. Germline V gene lookup returns CDR1 GTSNPN and CDR2 SVGIG (reference sequence). The CDR3 covers 17 residues. The J segment lost 7 bases and the V segment lost 0 bases, leaving 8 bases of the junction unmatched. The CDR3 DNA sequence: TGTGCCTGGAGTGTACGGACTAGCGGGAGGCACGATAATGAGCAGTTCTTC. The encoded protein is CAWSVRTSGRHDNEQFF.

V and J are TRBV14 and TRBJ2-7; D is ambiguous. Trimming shortened V by 3 bases and J by 4 bases, and 4 bases separated the two germline ends. Germline lookup yields CDR1 SGHDN and CDR2 FVKESK. There are 11 residues in the CDR3. In nucleotides, the CDR3 is TGTGCCAGCAGCCACAATTACGAGCAGTACTTC. Translation gives CASSHNYEQYF.

On this clone itself: Different DNA sequences within this sample yield the same CDR3. The genes are TRBV11-2 and TRBJ2-7, with 7 bases fitting TRBD2. Germline CDR1 is SGHAT and CDR2 is FQNNGV. With V trimmed by 0 bases and J by 2 bases, 1 base remained unmatched. The CDR3 length is 14 residues. The CDR3 bases are TGTGCCAGCAGCTTAGAGCGGGGGACCTACGAGCAGTACTTC. It translates to CASSLERGTYEQYF.

J is TRBJ2-1 and V is TRBV30, with TRBD1 matching 9 bases. Germline CDR1 GTSNPN, CDR2 SVGIG (reference sequence). CDR3 length: 12 residues. V lost 2 bases to trimming and J lost 14 bases; unmatched junction nucleotides: 7. The CDR3 DNA follows: TGTGCCTGGAGTATAAACAGGGGGCTGGAGTTCTTC. It yields the protein CAWSINRGLEFF.

This rearrangement joins TRBV9 to TRBJ2-4; possible D gene TRBD1, 6 bases. Per the germline V gene, CDR1 is SGDLS and CDR2 is YYNGEE. Trimming stripped 4 bases from V and 4 bases from J, with 15 bases between. The length of the CDR3 is 15 residues. CDR3 DNA: TGTGCCAGCAGCCCAACCGGACAGCCTAAAAACATTCAGTACTTC. Its translation: CASSPTGQPKNIQYF.

With respect to this clone: Different DNA sequences within this sample yield the same CDR3. V gene TRBV7-9 combines with J gene TRBJ2-7; a weak D match, TRBD2 (5 bases). V was shortened by 1 base and J by 7 bases, with 11 bases between the two germline ends. Germline V lookup: CDR1 SEHNR, CDR2 FQNEAQ (reference sequence). The length of the CDR3 is 13 residues. CDR3 in DNA: TGTGCCAGCAGCTTAGTCGGTCCGGGAGAGCAGTACTTC. The encoded protein is CASSLVGPGEQYF.

The chain links TRBV29-1 to TRBJ2-3; no clear D gene. CDR1 is SQVTM, CDR2 ANQGSEA, per germline. The CDR3 runs 12 residues. V dropped 8 bases and J dropped 1 base, with 10 bases sitting between them. DNA of the CDR3: TGCAGCACGGTCCGGGGCACAGATACGCAGTATTTT. Amino acids: CSTVRGTDTQYF.

The DNA of the CDR3 is TGTGCCAGCAGTTTTGACAGGGTGAGCACTGAAGCTTTCTTT. Its protein product is CASSFDRVSTEAFF. The chain carries TRBV7-9 and TRBJ1-1, with 7 bases identical to TRBD1. V shed 6 bases and J 4 bases; nucleotides not matched to a gene: 8. This CDR3 region has 14 residues. Germline CDR1 is SEHNR and CDR2 is FQNEAQ (reference sequence).

The chain links TRBV27 to TRBJ2-3, with 12 bases aligning to TRBD2. V dropped 6 bases and J dropped 4; count of bases not matched to a gene: 5. Germline lookup yields CDR1 MNHEY and CDR2 SMNVEV (reference sequence). There are 15 residues in the CDR3. CDR3 region: CASRTSGRGADTQYF. In DNA, the CDR3 is TGTGCCAGCAGGACTAGCGGGAGAGGCGCAGATACGCAGTATTTT.

This chain joins TRBV29-1 and TRBJ2-1; 9 bases agree with TRBD1. Germline trimming cut 5 bases from V and 7 bases from J; bases unmatched to any gene: 12. The CDR3 has 15 residues. Germline V gives CDR1 SQVTM, CDR2 ANQGSEA. CDR3 sequence: CSVTTTGGFENEQFF. The CDR3 DNA sequence: TGCAGCGTTACGACGACAGGGGGGTTTGAGAATGAGCAGTTCTTC.

The V gene is TRBV29-1, the J gene TRBJ2-5; 8 bases are a match to TRBD1. Unmatched junction bases numbered 5, after V lost 5 bases and J lost 3 bases. The CDR3 length is 13 residues. Per germline, CDR1 SQVTM and CDR2 ANQGSEA. CDR3 nucleotide sequence: TGCAGCGTTAAGGACAGGGTAAAAGAGACCCAGTACTTC. Translating it yields CSVKDRVKETQYF.

The gene calls are TRBV18 and TRBJ2-2; no clear D gene. V was trimmed by 2 bases and J by 5 bases, leaving 6 bases between them. This CDR3 is 13 amino acids long. The germline V gene has CDR1 KGHSH and CDR2 LQKENI. CDR3: CASSPTGTGELFF. CDR3 sequence (DNA): TGTGCCAGCTCACCAACCGGTACCGGGGAGCTGTTTTTT.

V and J are TRBV19 and TRBJ2-3; TRBD2 might be the D (5 bases). V gave up 6 bases and J gave up 6 bases, with 16 bases separating them. The CDR3 consists of 14 residues. Germline values: CDR1 LNHDA, CDR2 SQIVND (reference sequence). In DNA, the CDR3 is TGTGCCAGTAGCACGAGCGGCCCTATGGATACGCAGTATTTT. The encoded protein is CASSTSGPMDTQYF.

The rearrangement links TRBV6-5 to TRBJ2-3, with 8 bases that match TRBD1. The CDR3 has 14 amino acids. V trimming: 5 bases; J trimming: 4 bases; junction bases outside the gene matches: 5. In germline, CDR1 is MNHEY, CDR2 SVGAGI. CDR3 in amino acids: CASSRTGIPDTQYF. The CDR3 DNA reads as TGTGCCAGCAGTCGGACAGGGATACCAGATACGCAGTATTTT.

The chain joins TRBV9 to TRBJ1-2; unclear D gene. Germline loops: CDR1 SGDLS, CDR2 YYNGEE. The V end was cut by 4 bases, the J end by 2 bases, with 12 bases between. There are 14 residues in the CDR3. The CDR3 sequence is CASSPRTGNYGYTF. The CDR3 DNA reads TGTGCCAGCAGCCCGCGGACGGGCAACTATGGCTACACCTTC.

The rearrangement joins TRBV25-1 to TRBJ1-5; D uncertain. The CDR3 covers 14 residues. Per germline, CDR1 MGHDK and CDR2 SYGVNS. V shed 6 bases and J shed 2 bases, with 11 bases lying between them. This chain's CDR3 is CASSPDPGNQPQHF. The CDR3 nucleotides are TGTGCCAGCAGCCCCGACCCGGGCAATCAGCCCCAGCATTTT.